This TCR beta chain was sequenced for a study of spatial heterogeneity in lung cancer. Study-wide results and caveats: Mutation counts in tumors were tracked by counts of expanded intratumoral alpha and beta TCRs.

About this clonotype itself: What it binds is unknown.

MiXCR, applied by TCRdb to the 5' RACE reads, yields one record per CDR3 protein. The sample has some 5,000 distinct CDR3 sequences; around 14% are singletons. With 1 base removed from V and 1 base from J, the gap between germline ends came to 14 bases. The CDR3 is 16 amino acids. The germline V gene encodes CDR1 DFQATT and CDR2 SNEGSKA (reference sequence). The time point: sample taken at primary tumor resection. The donor population consisted of 72 patients with untreated, early-stage non-small cell lung cancer. The rearrangement uses TRBV20-1 and TRBJ1-5; D may be TRBD1 (5 bases). The sample was lung tumor tissue, taken at surgery. This sequence originates from a female donor with early-stage non-small cell lung cancer. CDR3: CSARVGHRRSNQPQHF. In nucleotides, the CDR3 is TGCAGTGCTAGAGTAGGTCACAGGCGCAGCAATCAGCCCCAGCATTTT.